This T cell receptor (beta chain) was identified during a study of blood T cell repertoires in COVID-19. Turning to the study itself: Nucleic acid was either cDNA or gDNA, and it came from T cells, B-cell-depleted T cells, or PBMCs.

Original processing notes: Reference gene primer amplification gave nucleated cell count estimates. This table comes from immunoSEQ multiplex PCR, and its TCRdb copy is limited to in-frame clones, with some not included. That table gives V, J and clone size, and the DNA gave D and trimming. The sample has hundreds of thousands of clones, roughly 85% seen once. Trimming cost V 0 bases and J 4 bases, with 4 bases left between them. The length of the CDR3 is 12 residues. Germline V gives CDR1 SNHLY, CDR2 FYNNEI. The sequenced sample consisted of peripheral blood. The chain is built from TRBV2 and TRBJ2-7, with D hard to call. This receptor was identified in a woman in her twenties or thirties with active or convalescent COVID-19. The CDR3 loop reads CASSEAQYEQYF. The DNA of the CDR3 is TGTGCCAGCAGTGAAGCGCAGTACGAGCAGTACTTC.